The 7 T cell receptor beta chains presented below share a single source sample, sequenced in a study of CD8 T cell repertoires and HIV-1 epitope variants. Which antigens these TCRs recognize remains unknown. The table came from immunoSEQ multiplex PCR; TCRdb's copy has only in-frame clones and leaves some out. The sample consists of several thousand clones, more than 55% of them appearing once. The sample comprised cultured CD8+ T cells derived from PBMCs. The receptors here all came from a male donor with HIV.

V and J are TRBV28 and TRBJ1-1, with D possibly matching TRBD1 (6 bases). There are 13 residues in the CDR3. The germline V gene encodes CDR1 MDHEN and CDR2 SYDVKM. Between the trimmed V and J ends, which lost 3 bases and 5 bases, there was a span of 10 bases. The CDR3 DNA follows: TGTGCCAGCAGTTTGAGCAGGGGAACTGAAGCTTTCTTT. Its translation: CASSLSRGTEAFF.

The gene calls are TRBV30 and TRBJ1-5; D not resolved. Per germline, CDR1 GTSNPN and CDR2 SVGIG (reference sequence). The CDR3 extends over 15 amino acids. With 0 bases removed from V and 2 bases from J, the gap between germline ends came to 11 bases. The CDR3, as DNA: TGTGCCTGGAGTGTATGGGGAGAAGGCAATCAGCCCCAGCATTTT. This translates into CAWSVWGEGNQPQHF.

This clone was detected a few times. The chain has TRBV10-3 and TRBJ2-7; D is ambiguous. V was clipped by 4 bases and J by 4 bases, with 5 bases between them. This CDR3 has 11 residues. Germline CDR1 and CDR2: ENHRY and SYGVKD. Written as DNA, the CDR3 is TGTGCCATCAGTGCTGTTTACGAGCAGTACTTC. Its protein product is CAISAVYEQYF.

The CDR3 loop is CASSVVGSSTDTQYF. The CDR3 coding sequence is TGTGCCAGCAGCGTAGTAGGCAGTAGCACAGATACGCAGTATTTT. The V call is TRBV9, the J call TRBJ2-3; D gene ambiguous. Looked up from germline, CDR1 is SGDLS and CDR2 is YYNGEE. This CDR3 region has 15 residues. The V and J ends lost 0 bases and 0 bases respectively, with 8 bases between them.

The genes are TRBV10-3 and TRBJ2-2, with 10 bases identical to TRBD2. The junction had 5 bases not matched to a gene; V was cut back by 3 bases and J by 7 bases. The germline V gene encodes CDR1 ENHRY and CDR2 SYGVKD. The CDR3 covers 15 residues. The CDR3 protein is CAISEPTSGLGELFF. The CDR3 DNA reads TGTGCCATCAGTGAACCGACTAGCGGGCTCGGGGAGCTGTTTTTT.

The chain combines TRBV30 with TRBJ2-6; no firm D call. Trimming shortened V by 4 bases and J by 2 bases, and 9 bases separated the two germline ends. Germline CDR1 is GTSNPN and CDR2 is SVGIG (reference sequence). This CDR3 spans 14 amino acids. The CDR3 DNA reads as TGTGCCTGGAAGACCCTAACTGGGGCCAACGTCCTGACTTTC. Translated, it gives CAWKTLTGANVLTF.

V is TRBV30 and J is TRBJ2-7, with D tentatively TRBD1 (5 bases). The V end was cut by 5 bases, the J end by 4 bases, with 15 bases between. CDR3 length: 13 residues. CDR1 is GTSNPN, CDR2 SVGIG, per germline (reference sequence). This chain's CDR3 is CAWEIPGWYEQYF. CDR3 DNA sequence: TGTGCCTGGGAAATCCCAGGGTGGTACGAGCAGTACTTC. Full variable domain (rest looked up from reference TRBV30 and TRBJ2-7): SQTIHQWPATLVQPVGSPLSLECTVEGTSNPNLYWYRQAAGRGLQLLFYSVGIGQISSEVPQNLSASRPQDRQFILSSKKLLLSDSGFYLCAWEIPGWYEQYFGPGTRLTVT.